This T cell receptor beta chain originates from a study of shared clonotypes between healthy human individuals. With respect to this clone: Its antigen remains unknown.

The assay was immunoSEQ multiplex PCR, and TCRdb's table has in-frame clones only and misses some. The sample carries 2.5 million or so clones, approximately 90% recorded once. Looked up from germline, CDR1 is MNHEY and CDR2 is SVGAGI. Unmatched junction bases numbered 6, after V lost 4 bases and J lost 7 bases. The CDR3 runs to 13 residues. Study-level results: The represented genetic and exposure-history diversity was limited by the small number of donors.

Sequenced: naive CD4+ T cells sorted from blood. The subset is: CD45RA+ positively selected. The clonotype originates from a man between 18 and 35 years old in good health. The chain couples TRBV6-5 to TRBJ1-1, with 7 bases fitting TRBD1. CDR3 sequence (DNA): TGTGCCAGCAGTTCGACAGGGACGTTTGAAGCTTTCTTT. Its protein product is CASSSTGTFEAFF.